What follows is one T cell receptor beta chain and its context. The antigen remains unidentified. Using immunoSEQ multiplex PCR, the repertoire was profiled, and TCRdb retains in-frame clones only, with some absent. This sample has 25,000 to 30,000 clones, with around 95% found just once. The germline V gene has CDR1 SGHNT and CDR2 YYREEE (reference sequence). CDR3 length: 15 amino acids. This entry belongs to a study of graft-versus-host responses after intestinal transplantation. General observations from the study: Early post-transplant HvG declines showed an association with peak circulating GvH clone levels.

This TCR was sampled from a human patient who received an intestinal transplant, so some T cells may come from the graft donor. The sequencing used PBMCs, collected approximately 32 days after intestinal transplant. The rearrangement links TRBV5-4 to TRBJ2-5; possible D gene TRBD1, 6 bases. The J call may be in error: the DNA end matches TRBJ2-7 better. CDR3 amino acids: CASSLGRDTSYEQYF. In DNA, the CDR3 is TGTGCCAGCAGCTTGGGTCGGGACACCTCCTACGAGCAGTACTTC.